This T cell receptor beta chain was recorded in a study of cytomegalovirus exposure and HLA in healthy donors. Whole-study results and caveats: In a later analysis, several top co-occurrence clusters appeared linked to parvovirus B19, influenza, CMV and Epstein-Barr virus.

The primer mix had 60 Vbeta and 13 Jbeta primers. Here immunoSEQ multiplex PCR was the method, and the copy in TCRdb shows in-frame clones only, minus some. The sample lists some 65,000 clones; around 80% were seen once. Of note for this clone: The antigen is undetermined.

This TCR was recovered from a woman in her thirties or forties in good health and CMV-seropositive. Sequencing was done on a sample of PBMCs.

CDR3 DNA: TGTGCCAGCAGCTCCGGACAGTACACTGAAGCTTTCTTT. Amino acids: CASSSGQYTEAFF. The chain recombines TRBV7-2 with TRBJ1-1, with D tentatively TRBD1 (6 bases). V was trimmed by 4 bases and J by 3 bases, leaving 9 bases between them. The CDR3 spans 13 residues. Germline CDR1 SGHTA, CDR2 FQGNSA. Complete variable domain (other parts from reference TRBV7-2 and TRBJ1-1): GAGVSQSPSNKVTEKGKDVELRCDPISGHTALYWYRQSLGQGLEFLIYFQGNSAPDKSGLPSDRFSAERTGGSVSTLTIQRTQQEDSAVYLCASSSGQYTEAFFGQGTRLTVV.